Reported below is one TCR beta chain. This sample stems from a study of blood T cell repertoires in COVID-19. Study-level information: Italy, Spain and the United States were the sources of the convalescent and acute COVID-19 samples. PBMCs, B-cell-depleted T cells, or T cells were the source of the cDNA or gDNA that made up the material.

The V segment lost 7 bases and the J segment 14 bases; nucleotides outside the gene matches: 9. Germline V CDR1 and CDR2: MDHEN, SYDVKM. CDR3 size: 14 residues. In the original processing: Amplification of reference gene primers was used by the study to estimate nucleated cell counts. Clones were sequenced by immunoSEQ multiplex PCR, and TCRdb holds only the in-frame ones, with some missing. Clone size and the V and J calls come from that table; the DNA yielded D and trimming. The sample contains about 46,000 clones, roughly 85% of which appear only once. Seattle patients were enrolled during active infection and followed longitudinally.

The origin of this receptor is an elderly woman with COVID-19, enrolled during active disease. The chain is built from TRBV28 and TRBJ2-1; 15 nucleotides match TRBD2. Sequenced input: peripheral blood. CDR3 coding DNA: TGTGCCAGCACTTCAGGTGGACTAGCGGGAGGGAAGTTCTTC. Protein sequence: CASTSGGLAGGKFF.